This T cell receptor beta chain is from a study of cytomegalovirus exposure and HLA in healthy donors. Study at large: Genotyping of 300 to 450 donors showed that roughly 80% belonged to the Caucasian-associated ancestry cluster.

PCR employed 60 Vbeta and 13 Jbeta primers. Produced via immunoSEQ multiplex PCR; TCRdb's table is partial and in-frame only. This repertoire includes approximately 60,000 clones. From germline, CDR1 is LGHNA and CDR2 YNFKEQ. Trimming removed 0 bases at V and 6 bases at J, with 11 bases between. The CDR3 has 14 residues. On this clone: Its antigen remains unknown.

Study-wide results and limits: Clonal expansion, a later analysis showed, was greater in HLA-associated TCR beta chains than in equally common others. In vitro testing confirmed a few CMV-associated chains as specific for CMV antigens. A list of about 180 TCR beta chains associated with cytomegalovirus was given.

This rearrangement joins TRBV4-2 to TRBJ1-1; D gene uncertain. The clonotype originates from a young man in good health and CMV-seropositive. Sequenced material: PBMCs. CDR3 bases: TGTGCCAGCAGCCAAGATTGGCAGGTACCTGAAGCTTTCTTT. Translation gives CASSQDWQVPEAFF.